One and the same sample provided the 12 T cell receptor beta chains below, sequenced in a study of T cell repertoires in cytomegalovirus infection. One entry per CDR3 protein, called by TCRdb with MiXCR from the reads. Here the sample spans around 450,000 distinct CDR3 sequences, roughly 30% being singletons. The sample comprised PBMCs. The source is a human donor in good health (CMV status not recorded). Some clones in this sample may be carry-over from other donors' samples.

The rearrangement joins TRBV28 to TRBJ2-2; D might be TRBD1 or TRBD2, each matching 5 bases. V was pared by 3 bases and J by 6 bases, with 14 bases between. This CDR3 has 15 residues. Germline V gives CDR1 MDHEN, CDR2 SYDVKM. In DNA form, the CDR3 reads TGTGCCAGCAGTTTGGCTTTTGAGGGGTCCGGGGAGCTGTTTTTT. Protein sequence: CASSLAFEGSGELFF. Filled out from reference TRBV28 and TRBJ2-2, the complete variable domain reads DVKVTQSSRYLVKRTGEKVFLECVQDMDHENMFWYRQDPGLGLRLIYFSYDVKMKEKGDIPEGYSVSREKKERFSLILESASTNQTSMYLCASSLAFEGSGELFFGEGSRLTVL.

Concerning this clonotype itself: This sequence may be a read error, since a much larger clone differs from it by one base. The chain is built from TRBV7-2 and TRBJ1-5; a possible D gene is TRBD1 (6 bases). The CDR3 length is 15 residues. Germline values: CDR1 SGHTA, CDR2 FQGNSA. The CDR3 loop is CAGSSVTGSNQPQHF. DNA of the CDR3: TGTGCCGGCAGCTCCGTGACAGGTAGCAATCAGCCCCAGCATTTT.

This clonotype showed up just a few times. This chain links TRBV7-2 with TRBJ2-7; the D gene is possibly TRBD1 (5 bases). Germline values: CDR1 SGHTA, CDR2 FQGNSA. This CDR3 region has 13 residues. V was cut by 8 bases and J by 5 bases, with 16 bases left in between. The DNA for the CDR3 is TGTGCCAGCCGTCCAGGGCCGGTTCACGAGCAGTACTTC. Translating gives CASRPGPVHEQYF. The full variable domain, with the rest looked up from reference TRBV7-2 and TRBJ2-7, is GAGVSQSPSNKVTEKGKDVELRCDPISGHTALYWYRQSLGQGLEFLIYFQGNSAPDKSGLPSDRFSAERTGGSVSTLTIQRTQQEDSAVYLCASRPGPVHEQYFGPGTRLTVT.

Many counts were recorded for this clonotype. The chain recombines TRBV6-1 with TRBJ2-1; D gene ambiguous. Looked up from germline, CDR1 is MNHNS and CDR2 is SASEGT. Trimming cost V 2 bases and J 3 bases, with 5 bases left between them. The CDR3 contains 13 residues. CDR3 DNA: TGTGCCAGCAGTGAACACGTCTACAATGAGCAGTTCTTC. This sequence encodes CASSEHVYNEQFF.

In this sample, this clonotype turned up once. The rearrangement joins TRBV5-8 to TRBJ2-6; a weak D match, TRBD2 (5 bases). There are 17 residues in the CDR3. The ends were cut back, 9 bases at V and 0 bases at J, with 19 bases in the middle. Germline CDR1 SGHTS, CDR2 YDEGEE. The CDR3 DNA reads as TGTGCCATTATACCCCGGGAAAGGCCCTCTGGGGCCAACGTCCTGACTTTC. It is translated as CAIIPRERPSGANVLTF.

The chain combines TRBV6-2 or TRBV6-3 with TRBJ2-3; D unresolved. This CDR3 comprises 13 residues. Germline V gene data show CDR1 as MNHEY and CDR2 as SVGEGT. Between the trimmed V and J ends, which lost 8 bases and 3 bases, there was a span of 12 bases. As DNA, the CDR3 is TGTGCCAGCCGCCCCGTGGATACAGATACGCAGTATTTT. Its translation: CASRPVDTDTQYF.

Ten or more counts support this clonotype. The chain carries TRBV7-3 and TRBJ2-6; no reliable D call. The CDR3 extends over 16 amino acids. With 1 base removed from V and 0 bases from J, the gap between germline ends came to 7 bases. The germline V gene encodes CDR1 SGHTA and CDR2 FQGTGA. For the CDR3, the DNA is TGTGCCAGCAGCTTAAGCCCCATCTCTGGGGCCAACGTCCTGACTTTC. Translation: CASSLSPISGANVLTF.

The V gene is TRBV2, the J gene TRBJ2-3, with 7 positions matching TRBD2. This CDR3 is built from 14 residues. Germline V gene data show CDR1 as SNHLY and CDR2 as FYNNEI. V was pared by 7 bases and J by 0 bases, with 4 bases of the junction left unmatched. The CDR3 DNA reads as TGTGCCAGCAACGAGCGGGGTAGCACAGATACGCAGTATTTT. Protein sequence: CASNERGSTDTQYF.

This clonotype has just a few counts. The rearrangement joins TRBV9 to TRBJ2-1, with TRBD1 identical over 9 bases. Germline CDR1 is SGDLS and CDR2 is YYNGEE. The CDR3 covers 17 residues. V gave up 4 bases and J gave up 3 bases; unmatched junction bases: 11. The CDR3 spells CASSHTFRQGVYNEQFF. CDR3 sequence (DNA): TGTGCCAGCAGCCATACATTCCGACAGGGGGTCTACAATGAGCAGTTCTTC.

The chain carries TRBV18 and TRBJ1-1; D is unclear. With 3 bases removed from V and 10 bases from J, the gap between germline ends came to 12 bases. This CDR3 comprises 12 residues. CDR1 KGHSH and CDR2 LQKENI come from the germline V gene. The CDR3 nucleotides are TGTGCCAGCTCACCTTCTGGTTTTGGAGCTTTCTTT. The encoded protein is CASSPSGFGAFF.

Points on this clonotype: A much larger clone sits a single nucleotide away, making a read error possible. This chain links TRBV28 with TRBJ1-3; D is undetermined. Germline CDR1 reads MDHEN; CDR2 reads SYDVKM. The CDR3 has 15 residues. V was cut by 6 bases and J by 0 bases, with 12 bases left in between. Written as DNA, the CDR3 is TGTGCCAGCAGGACGAACACCATCTCTGGAAACACCATATATTTT. Protein product: CASRTNTISGNTIYF.

V is TRBV20-1 and J is TRBJ1-2; D is undetermined. The CDR3 runs to 12 residues. The germline CDR1 and CDR2 sequences are DFQATT and SNEGSKA (reference sequence). V was shortened by 2 bases and J by 8 bases, with 12 bases between the two germline ends. The CDR3 loop reads CSARPLNQGYTF. The CDR3 DNA sequence: TGCAGTGCTAGACCGTTAAACCAGGGCTACACCTTC.